This T cell receptor beta chain appears in the sequencing data of a study of blood T cell repertoires in COVID-19. Study as a whole: T cells, B-cell-depleted T cells, or PBMCs provided the cDNA or gDNA that served as material.

Sequenced by immunoSEQ multiplex PCR; TCRdb stores in-frame clones only, minus some. The sample holds tens of thousands of clones, around 86% seen once. J lost 8 bases, V lost 7 bases, and 11 bases had no gene match. Germline loops: CDR1 GTSNPN, CDR2 SVGIG (reference sequence). The length of the CDR3 is 14 residues. This clone was seen more than once but under ten times. The TCR sequence derives from a man aged 35-49 years with active COVID-19. This chain joins TRBV30 and TRBJ1-6; 7 nucleotides align to TRBD1. Sequencing used peripheral blood. The CDR3 DNA reads as TGTGCCTCCTCAGCCGGGACAGAGTATTCACCCCTCCACTTT. Translated: CASSAGTEYSPLHF.